A single sample is the source of the 6 T cell receptor beta chains below, sequenced in a study of cytomegalovirus exposure and HLA in healthy donors. 13 Jbeta primers and 60 Vbeta primers were used for the PCR. Sequencing was performed with immunoSEQ multiplex PCR; in TCRdb, only in-frame clones are kept and a portion is missing. The sample holds around 94,000 clones; roughly 86% are singletons and the top ten take 10% to 13%. Source material: PBMCs. The receptors shown here come from a human donor in good health.

The genes are TRBV11-2 and TRBJ2-3; D might be TRBD1 (5 bases). V lost 0 bases and J lost 3, with 10 bases in between. Germline-derived CDR1 and CDR2 are SGHAT and FQNNGV. The CDR3 has 15 residues. This chain's CDR3 is CASSLDPGSTDTQYF. In nucleotides, the CDR3 is TGTGCCAGCAGCTTAGACCCAGGGTCGACAGATACGCAGTATTTT.

This chain joins TRBV7-2 and TRBJ1-3, with 8 bases that match TRBD1. Per germline, CDR1 SGHTA and CDR2 FQGNSA. This CDR3 has 17 amino acids. J gave up 1 base and V 0 bases, and 5 bases lay outside the gene matches. CDR3 DNA: TGTGCCAGCAGCTTAGCCGGTACAGGGGGATCTGGAAACACCATATATTTT. The encoded protein is CASSLAGTGGSGNTIYF.

The J gene is TRBJ2-3, the V gene TRBV5-4; 7 nucleotides match TRBD2. V dropped 10 bases and J dropped 6; count of bases not matched to a gene: 14. The CDR3 contains 14 residues. Per germline, CDR1 SGHNT and CDR2 YYREEE (reference sequence). The CDR3 region is CAARHASGSDTQYF. The CDR3 DNA reads as TGTGCCGCCAGGCACGCTAGCGGTTCGGATACGCAGTATTTT.

This clone was counted once. The rearrangement joins TRBV18 to TRBJ1-5; 10 bases line up with TRBD1. Germline-derived CDR1 and CDR2 are KGHSH and LQKENI. Trimming removed 5 bases from V and 6 bases from J; junction bases left unmatched: 10. The CDR3 is made up of 16 amino acids. The CDR3 DNA sequence: TGTGCCAGCTCAGTAAGCCGGGACAGGGGATCTCAGCCCCAGCATTTT. Residues: CASSVSRDRGSQPQHF. Using reference TRBV18 and TRBJ1-5 for the parts outside the CDR3, the full variable domain is NAGVMQNPRHLVRRRGQEARLRCSPMKGHSHVYWYRQLPEEGLKFMVYLQKENIIDESGMPKERFSAEFPKEGPSILRIQQVVRGDSAAYFCASSVSRDRGSQPQHFGDGTRLSIL.

The chain uses TRBV6-5 and TRBJ1-6; 8 nucleotides align to TRBD1. CDR1 and CDR2 (germline): MNHEY, SVGAGI. The CDR3 length is 15 residues. Unmatched junction bases numbered 10, after V lost 6 bases and J lost 9 bases. In DNA, the CDR3 is TGTGCCAGCAGACCCGACAGGGGAGTAAGTTCACCCCTCCACTTT. This sequence encodes CASRPDRGVSSPLHF.

This CDR3 is CASSLRTSGGIANEQFF. Here the CDR3 DNA reads TGTGCCAGCAGCCTGAGGACTAGCGGGGGGATCGCCAATGAGCAGTTCTTC. The rearrangement uses TRBV4-2 and TRBJ2-1; 14 nucleotides align to TRBD2. The CDR3 covers 17 residues. With 4 bases clipped from V and 6 bases from J, the junction kept 8 bases outside the gene matches. Per germline, CDR1 LGHNA and CDR2 YNFKEQ.